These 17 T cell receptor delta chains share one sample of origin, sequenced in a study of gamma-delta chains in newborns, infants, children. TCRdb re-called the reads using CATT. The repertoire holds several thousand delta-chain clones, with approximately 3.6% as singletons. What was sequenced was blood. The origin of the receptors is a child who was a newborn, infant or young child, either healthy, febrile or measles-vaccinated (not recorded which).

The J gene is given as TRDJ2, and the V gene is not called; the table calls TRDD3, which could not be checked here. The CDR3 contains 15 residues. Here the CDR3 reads CACDPLGAKTAHLFF. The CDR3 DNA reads TGTGCCTGTGACCCCCTGGGGGCTAAGACCGCACACCTCTTCTTT.

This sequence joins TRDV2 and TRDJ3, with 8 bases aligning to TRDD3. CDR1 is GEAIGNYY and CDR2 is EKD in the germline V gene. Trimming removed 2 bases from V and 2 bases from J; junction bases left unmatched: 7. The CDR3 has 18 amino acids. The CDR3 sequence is CACDILGGSPWDTRQMFF. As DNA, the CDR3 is TGTGCCTGTGACATACTGGGGGGCAGCCCCTGGGACACCCGACAGATGTTTTTC.

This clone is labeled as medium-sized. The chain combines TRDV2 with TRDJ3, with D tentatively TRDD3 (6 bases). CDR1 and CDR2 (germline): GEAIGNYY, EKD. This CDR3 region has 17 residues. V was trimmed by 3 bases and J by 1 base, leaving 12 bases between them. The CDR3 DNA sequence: TGTGCCTGTGACGACCTTACTGGGTCCTGGGACACCCGACAGATGTTTTTC. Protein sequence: CACDDLTGSWDTRQMFF.

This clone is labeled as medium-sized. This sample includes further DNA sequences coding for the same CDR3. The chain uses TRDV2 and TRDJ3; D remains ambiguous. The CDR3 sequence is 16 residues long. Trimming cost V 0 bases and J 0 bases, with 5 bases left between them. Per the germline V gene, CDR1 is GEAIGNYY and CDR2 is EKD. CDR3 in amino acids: CACDTVLSWDTRQMFF. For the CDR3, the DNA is TGTGCCTGTGACACCGTACTCTCCTGGGACACCCGACAGATGTTTTTC.

In DNA form, the CDR3 reads TGTGCCTGTGACACCTGGGGATTTTGGGACACCCGACAGATGTTTTTC. Translated, it gives CACDTWGFWDTRQMFF. This chain uses TRDV2 with TRDJ3; D is perhaps TRDD3 (6 bases). Here the J gene was assigned by germline matching of the DNA, as TCRdb has none. The CDR3 extends over 16 amino acids. The V end was cut by 0 bases, the J end by 4 bases, with 9 bases between. Germline loops: CDR1 GEAIGNYY, CDR2 EKD.

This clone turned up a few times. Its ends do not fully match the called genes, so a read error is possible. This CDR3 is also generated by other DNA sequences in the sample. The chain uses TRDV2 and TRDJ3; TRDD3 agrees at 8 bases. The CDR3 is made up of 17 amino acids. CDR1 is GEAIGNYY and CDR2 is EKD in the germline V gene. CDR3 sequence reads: CACDSTGGPWDTRQMFF. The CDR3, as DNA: TGTGCCTGTGACAGTACTGGGGGTCCCTGGGACACCCGACAGATGTTCTTC.

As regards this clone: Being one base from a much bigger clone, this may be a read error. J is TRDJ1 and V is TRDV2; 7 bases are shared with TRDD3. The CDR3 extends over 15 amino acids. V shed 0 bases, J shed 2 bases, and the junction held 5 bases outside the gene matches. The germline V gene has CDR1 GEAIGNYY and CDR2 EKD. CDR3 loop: CACDTGGCETDKLIF. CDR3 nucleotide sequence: TGTGCCTGTGACACCGGGGGATGCGAAACCGATAAACTCATCTTT.

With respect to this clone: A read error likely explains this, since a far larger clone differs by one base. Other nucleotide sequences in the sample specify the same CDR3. The CDR3 region has the DNA TGTGCCTGTGACACCGTACTGGGGGATTCCTCCTGGGACACCCGACAGATGTTTTTC. Encoded protein: CACDTVLGDSSWDTRQMFF. V usage is TRDV2 and J usage is TRDJ3, with 10 bases aligning to TRDD3. The ends lost 0 bases at V and 0 bases at J; junction bases unmatched: 4. CDR1 GEAIGNYY and CDR2 EKD come from the germline V gene. CDR3 size: 19 residues.

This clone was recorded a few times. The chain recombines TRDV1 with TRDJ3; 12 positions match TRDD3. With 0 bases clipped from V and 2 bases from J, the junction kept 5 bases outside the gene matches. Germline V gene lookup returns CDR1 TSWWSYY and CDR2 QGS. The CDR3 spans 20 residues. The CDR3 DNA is TGTGCTCTTGGGGAACTCTGGGGGATACGTAGGCCCTGGGACACCCGACAGATGTTTTTC. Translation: CALGELWGIRRPWDTRQMFF.

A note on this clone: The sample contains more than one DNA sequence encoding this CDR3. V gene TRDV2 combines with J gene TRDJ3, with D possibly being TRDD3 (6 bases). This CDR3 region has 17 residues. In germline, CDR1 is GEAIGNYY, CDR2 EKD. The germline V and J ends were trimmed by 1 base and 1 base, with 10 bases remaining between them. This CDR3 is CACDTWGPSWDTRQMFF. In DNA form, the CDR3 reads TGTGCCTGTGACACGTGGGGGCCTTCCTGGGACACCCGACAGATGTTTTTC.

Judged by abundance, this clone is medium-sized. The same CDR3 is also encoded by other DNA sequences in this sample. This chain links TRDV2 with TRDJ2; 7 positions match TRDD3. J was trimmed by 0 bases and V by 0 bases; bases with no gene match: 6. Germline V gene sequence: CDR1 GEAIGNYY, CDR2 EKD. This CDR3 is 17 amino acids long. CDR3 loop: CACDTVGGPTLTAQLFF. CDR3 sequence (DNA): TGTGCCTGTGACACCGTTGGGGGACCTACTTTGACAGCACAACTCTTCTTT.

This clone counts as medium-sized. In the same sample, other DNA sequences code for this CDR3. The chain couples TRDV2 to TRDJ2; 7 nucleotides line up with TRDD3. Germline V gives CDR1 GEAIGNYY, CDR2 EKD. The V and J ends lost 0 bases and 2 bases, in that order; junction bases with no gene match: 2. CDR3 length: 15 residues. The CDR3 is CACDTVGGLTAQLFF. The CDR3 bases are TGTGCCTGTGACACCGTTGGGGGATTGACAGCACAACTCTTCTTT.

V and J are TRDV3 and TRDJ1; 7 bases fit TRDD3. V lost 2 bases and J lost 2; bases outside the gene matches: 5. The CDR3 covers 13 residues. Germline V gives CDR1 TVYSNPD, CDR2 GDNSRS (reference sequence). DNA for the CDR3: TGTGCCTTTCTCCCGGGGGATACCGATAAACTCATCTTT. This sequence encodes CAFLPGDTDKLIF.

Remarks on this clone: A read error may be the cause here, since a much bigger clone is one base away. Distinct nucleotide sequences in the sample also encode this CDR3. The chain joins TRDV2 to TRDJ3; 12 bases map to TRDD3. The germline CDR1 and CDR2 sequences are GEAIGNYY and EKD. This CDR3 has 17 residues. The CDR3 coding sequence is TGTGCCTGTGACGTACTGGGGGATACCTGGGACACCCGACAGATGTTCTTC. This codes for CACDVLGDTWDTRQMFF.

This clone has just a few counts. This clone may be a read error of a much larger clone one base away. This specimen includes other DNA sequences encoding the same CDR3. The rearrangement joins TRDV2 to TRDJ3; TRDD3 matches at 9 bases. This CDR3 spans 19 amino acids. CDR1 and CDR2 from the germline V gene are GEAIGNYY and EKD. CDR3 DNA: TGTGCCTGTGATCCTACTGGGGGACCAAGCTCCTGGGACACCCGACAGATGTTCTTC. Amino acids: CACDPTGGPSSWDTRQMFF.

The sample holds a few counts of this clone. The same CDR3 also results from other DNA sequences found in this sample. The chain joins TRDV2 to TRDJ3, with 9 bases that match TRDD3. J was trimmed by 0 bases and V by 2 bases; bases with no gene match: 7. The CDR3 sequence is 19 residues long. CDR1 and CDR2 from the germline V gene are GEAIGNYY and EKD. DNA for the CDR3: TGTGCCTGTGACAAAATGGGGGATAGGAGCTCCTGGGACACCCGACAGATGTTTTTC. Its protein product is CACDKMGDRSSWDTRQMFF.

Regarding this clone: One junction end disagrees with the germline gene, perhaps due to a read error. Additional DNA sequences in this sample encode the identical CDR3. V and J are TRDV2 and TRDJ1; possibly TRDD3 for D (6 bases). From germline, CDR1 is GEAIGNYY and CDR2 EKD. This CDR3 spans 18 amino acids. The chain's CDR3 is CACDTVLGLKDYTDKLIF. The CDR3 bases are TGTGCCTGTGACACCGTACTGGGCCTTAAAGACTACACCGATAAACTCATCTTC.